This T cell receptor beta chain is drawn from a study of PD-1 blockade in classical Hodgkin lymphoma. Overall study findings and caveats: Baseline diversity was lower in partial responders and progressors than complete responders.

Time point described: cycle 4 day 1 (C4D1), after five to seven weeks of nivolumab. Relapse was seen in all patients after autologous stem cell transplantation, and brentuximab vedotin exposure was variable. Thawed PBMCs were the source of CD4+ T cells, purified by magnetic negative selection. The CDR3 contains 17 residues. Trimming removed 5 bases from V and 0 bases from J, with 14 bases in between. CDR1 is SEHNR and CDR2 is FQNEAQ in the germline V gene (reference sequence). As regards this clone: What it recognizes is unknown.

This table comes from immunoSEQ multiplex PCR, and its TCRdb copy is limited to in-frame clones, with some not included. The sample lists tens of thousands of clones; around 84% were seen once. The chain is built from TRBV7-9 and TRBJ2-6; no clear D gene. Sequenced here: CD4+ T cells from blood, sampled before the fourth cycle of nivolumab. The receptor was derived from a human donor with classical Hodgkin lymphoma. The CDR3 loop is CASSRKLGLSGANVLTF. CDR3 nucleotides: TGTGCCAGCAGCAGGAAACTTGGCCTCTCTGGGGCCAACGTCCTGACTTTC.